This TCR beta chain is from a study of T cell changes during pregnancy in multiple sclerosis. Repertoires were generated with immunoSEQ multiplex PCR, while TCRdb's copy carries only in-frame clones and drops some. The sample contains tens of thousands of clones, approximately 90% of which appear only once. This sequence originates from a female donor with multiple sclerosis, enrolled in a pregnancy study. This sample comprised CD4+ T cells from peripheral blood mononuclear cells, obtained in the third trimester of pregnancy.

DNA of the CDR3: TGTGCCAGCAGTTTCATAACCAGCGGGAGCTACGAGCAGTACTTC. Protein product: CASSFITSGSYEQYF. V and J are TRBV28 and TRBJ2-7, with 8 bases aligning to TRBD2. The CDR3 is 15 residues long. V was pared by 3 bases and J by 3 bases, with 7 bases of the junction left unmatched. Germline V gene lookup returns CDR1 MDHEN and CDR2 SYDVKM.